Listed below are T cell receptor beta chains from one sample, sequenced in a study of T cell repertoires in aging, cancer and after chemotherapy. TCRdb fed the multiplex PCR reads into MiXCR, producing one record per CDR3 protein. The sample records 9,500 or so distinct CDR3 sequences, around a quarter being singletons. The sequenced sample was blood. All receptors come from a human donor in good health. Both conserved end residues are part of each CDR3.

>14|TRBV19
CASSRDRERNEQFF
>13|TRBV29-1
CSVEWGRDETQYF
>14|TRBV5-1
CASSLDRVTGELFF
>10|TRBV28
CATSRQRAFF
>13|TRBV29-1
CSVEASGSYEQYF
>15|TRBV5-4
CASSPPGVGNTEAFF
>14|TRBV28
CASSLPDRLYEQYF
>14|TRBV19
CASSTTSGKGEQYF
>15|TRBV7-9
CATVPPGEYNSPLHF
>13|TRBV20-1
CSARGQNNEKLFF
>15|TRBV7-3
CASSLSGSSCNEQFF
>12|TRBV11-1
CASSRDSYEQYF
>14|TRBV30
CAWGSGRGTGELFF
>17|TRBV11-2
CASSQLAGGGVGETQYF
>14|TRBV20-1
CSARSGRAGEEQYF
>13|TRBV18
CASSPQSSYGYTF
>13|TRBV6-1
CASSATTYNEQFF
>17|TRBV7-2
CASSPPGFSRASYEQYF
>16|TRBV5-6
CASSFSPGGRVHEQYF
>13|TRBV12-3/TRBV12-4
CASSLRDTGELFF
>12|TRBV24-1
CATSEQGDGYTF
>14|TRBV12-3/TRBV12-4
CASSLAGSGNTIYF
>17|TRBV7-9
CASSLARSAQKNNEQFF
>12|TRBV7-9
CASSPNLETQYF
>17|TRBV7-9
CASSVVPGTVSYNEQFF
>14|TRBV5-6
CASSPGLANSGYTF
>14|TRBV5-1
CASSSGTGNQPQHF
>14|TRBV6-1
CASEGWRSGDTQYF
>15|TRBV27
CASAPRARTNYEQYF
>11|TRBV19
CALGDYNEQFF
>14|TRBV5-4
CASSLGKNTGELFF
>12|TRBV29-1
CSVKGGAGELFF
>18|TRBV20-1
CSARDTIGAALLNTEAFF
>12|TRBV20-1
CSASPGRYEQYF
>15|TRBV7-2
CASSFSGSLIREQFF
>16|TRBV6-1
CASSPPKGVDYNEQFF
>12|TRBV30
CAWSLEGNEQFF
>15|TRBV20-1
CSASDRASSGNTIYF
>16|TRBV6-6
CASSPLDSNPNSPLHF
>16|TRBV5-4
CASSLASGGGTDTQYF
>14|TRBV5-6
CASSLAGGSYEQYF
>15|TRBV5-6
CASSPEVGGEYEQYF
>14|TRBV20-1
CSANEGHGGSGYTF
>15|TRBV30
CACLLGLAVGYEQYF
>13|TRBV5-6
CASSLDRGNEQFF
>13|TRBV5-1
CASSLRANTEAFF
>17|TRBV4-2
CASSQGRLAENTGELFF
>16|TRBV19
CASSIAQFPYNSPLHF
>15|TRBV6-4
CASSELAGGKDTQYF
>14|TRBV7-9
CASSTSGEGGGYTF
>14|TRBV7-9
CASSIPGREGKLFF
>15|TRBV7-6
CASSFGLPSTDTQYF
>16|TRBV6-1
CASSEAAGTGNSPLHF